This entry features one T cell receptor beta chain sequence. This clone has more than one count but fewer than ten. Its recognized antigen is unknown. No base quality information exists; no much larger clone differs at one position. Peripheral blood samples were provided by related bone marrow donors on the day of marrow donation. Mononuclear cells from peripheral blood and bone marrow were separated by Ficoll-Hypaque density centrifugation and then cryopreserved. Genomic DNA was used for TRB sequencing, which was performed with the immunoSEQ assay at survey resolution or with the hsTCRB kit. Turning to the authors' computational methods: Initial read processing used immunoSEQ software, and repertoire analyses used the LymphoSeq R package. For each TRB dataset, clonality was calculated as 1 minus normalized Shannon entropy, and the Gini coefficient was computed as well. To infer phenotypes in unsorted samples, TRB sequences from sorted subsets of the recipient or donor were mapped onto unsorted samples from the same recipient. The immuneACCESS repertoire file appears here via TCRdb, limited to in-frame rearrangements. These files lack a portion of the clones; in checked studies, under half of the deficit traces to unresolved V genes, and the cause of the others is not known. Clone size and V and J calls were adopted from that table, with D and trimming inferred from the DNA. This sample shows about 40,000 clones, and none of them turns up only once. The top ten hold roughly 5.8% of the sample.

This record comes from a study of T cells after posttransplantation cyclophosphamide (TCRdb year 2016). Broadly, across the study: Using TRB sequencing, the study followed how the T cell repertoire reconstituted after myeloablative bone marrow transplantation in which posttransplantation cyclophosphamide served as GVHD prophylaxis. In 3 patients, TRB sequencing was also performed on up to 3 more blood samples taken 2 to 5.2 years after transplant, and in 4 patients, pretransplant blood was also TRB-sequenced. Blood from all 35 or so PTCy patients who had 1-year posttransplant specimens underwent TRB sequencing. Samples from around 40 PTCy-treated patients and 16 related bone marrow donors of those patients were subjected to antigen receptor sequencing. Because TRA and TRB clonality correlated tightly in fewer than 10 samples, the subsequent TCR analyses were limited to TRB only. Public TRB sequences were compared against a database of over 3,600 sequences linked to responses to pathogens, tumor antigens, self-antigens and alloantigens. What the authors observed across the whole study: Across under 50 patients, recipient CMV seropositivity and CMV reactivation were highly associated with TRB clonality; PTCy diversity was similar to CNI/methotrexate controls. At 1-2 months, donor-recipient similarity was low but rose over the first year, and the later blood repertoires were often dominated by donor CD8+ memory clones. The TRB repertoires of T cells infiltrating skin or the GI tract showed only limited overlap with the TRB repertoires found in blood.

Trimmed from V: 7 bases; trimmed from J: 4 bases; junction bases lacking a gene match: 6. From the cysteine up to the phenylalanine, the CDR3 has a length of 15 residues. The kept DNA is CDR3 alone, 45 bases in frame from the first base. Per the germline V gene, SGDLS is the CDR1 and YYNGEE is the CDR2. The V gene is TRBV9 and the J gene is TRBJ2-5; 14 middle bases align to TRBD2. The sample was PBMCs. The TCR was taken from a man aged 25 to 40 in good health and a related stem cell transplant donor. The DNA sequence follows: TGTGCCAGCGGGAGACTAGCGGGGGGGACAGAGACCCAGTACTTC. Its product reads: CASGRLAGGTETQYF. The full variable domain, with segments outside the CDR3 supplied by the reference TRBV9 and TRBJ2-5 proteins, appears as DSGVTQTPKHLITATGQRVTLRCSPRSGDLSVYWYQQSLDQGLQFLIQYYNGEERAKGNILERFSAQQFPDLHSELNLSSLELGDSALYFCASGRLAGGTETQYFGPGTRLLVL.